What follows describes a single T cell receptor (beta chain). Its antigen target is currently unknown. The record has no base qualities; no much larger clone is one base away. TCRbeta CDR3 regions were amplified from genomic DNA using the immunoSEQ Assay, a bias-controlled multiplex PCR. The original methods were these. Within the assay, amplification of reference gene primers was used to estimate how many nucleated cells each sample contained. To quantify the absolute abundance of each unique TCRbeta CDR3 rearrangement, sequence reads were collapsed and filtered. For each sample, productive Simpson clonality was calculated as the square root of Simpson's diversity index across productive rearrangements. Sourced from immuneACCESS, this table was stored by TCRdb with only in-frame sequences that have V and J called. A share of the clones is absent; for the studies checked, an unresolved V gene accounts for under half, and the remainder has no known explanation. V and J calls and clone size are copied from that table; D and trimming were computed from the DNA. This sample comprises roughly 300,000 clones, around 87% of them detected only once. The top ten clonotypes cover roughly 8% of the sample.

This entry belongs to a study of blood T cell repertoires in COVID-19 (dated by TCRdb to 2018 to 2020). Turning to the overall study: The collaborator samples originated in the United States, Italy and Spain and spanned the acute and convalescent phases of COVID-19. Sample metadata almost always included a de-identified subject ID, COVID-19 status, age in years and sex. A freely available public database, intended as a resource for researchers studying the immune response to SARS-CoV-2, is where the repertoires were released. HLA class I and class II types, where available, came from metadata supplied by the sample provider rather than from assay-based typing. Deeply sampled blood TCRbeta repertoires from subjects exposed to, actively infected with, or recovered from COVID-19 were included in the dataset. The samples were drawn from the first 160 participants of the ongoing ImmuneRACE study and from 950 to 1,500 subjects provided by 6 global collaborators. The prospective study material was composed of cDNA or gDNA derived from T cells, B-cell-depleted T cells, or PBMCs.

Summary of the overall study and its limitations: The amount of clinical and demographic metadata varied by source and participant and was provided uncurated.

Samples from volunteer blood donors who had recovered from COVID-19 were contributed by a second Seattle source. Each collaborating institution followed its own protocols to collect whole blood in K2EDTA tubes. Collaborator samples were shipped for TCRbeta analysis as frozen whole blood, isolated PBMCs, or DNA extracted from either sample type. V is cut by 0 bases and J by 8 bases, and the space between the germline ends is 16 bases. Per the germline V gene (reference sequence), LGHDT is the CDR1 and YNNKEL is the CDR2. The cysteine opens and the phenylalanine closes a CDR3 of 15 amino acids. The DNA shown is the 45-base CDR3, in frame from base 1.

Material: peripheral blood. This TCR was recovered from a woman aged 45-65 years who had recovered from COVID-19. In this chain, TRBV3-1 (or the pseudogene TRBV3-2) is recombined with TRBJ1-1, with a weak D call of TRBD1 (5 bases match). The CDR3 reads CASSQDLVAGHEAFF. The DNA sequence is as follows: TGTGCCAGCAGCCAAGATTTAGTGGCAGGACACGAAGCTTTCTTT.